This TCR beta chain was sequenced during a study of cytomegalovirus exposure and HLA in healthy donors listed by TCRdb under 2017. In the study overall: An earlier analysis of several hundred of the donors reported approximately 300 Gb of sequence data and 90 million to 120 million unique TCR beta sequences obtained from approximately 180 million T cells. An early release covering roughly 580 HLA-typed donors comprised 250 to 350 gigabases of sequencing data and about 90 million unique TCR sequences. Among the roughly 380 genotyped donors, approximately 82% belonged to the genetic ancestry cluster associated with self-reported Caucasian donors. The study aimed to test whether cataloging public T cell receptors could reveal signatures of past pathogen exposure. The study profiled the T cell repertoires of 500 to 800 subjects by immunosequencing and related them to cytomegalovirus serostatus. Along with the approximately 700-subject first cohort, a separate validation cohort of over 90 different subjects was used. The study combined high-throughput TCR immunosequencing, statistical association of individual TCRs with disease status, and machine learning to predict cytomegalovirus infection status. A later analysis re-analyzed previously published TCR beta repertoires from 660 or so donors and added high-resolution HLA genotyping to study TCR occurrence patterns. In the later analysis, no new phenotypic data were used to find candidate immune exposures; instead, reliance was placed on TCR beta sequences and their occurrence across donors. An earlier analysis of a few hundred of the donors applied high-throughput TCR beta sequencing to assess whether each TCR beta V gene segment acted as functional or pseudogenic. Donor age, sex, ethnicity and CMV serostatus were compiled together with the repertoire data. A later genetic analysis used genome-wide SNP genotypes for about 65% of the 666 donors, treating that subset as a discovery cohort. All discovery cohort repertoires had been generated using a single sequencing platform. Class I and class II HLA loci were covered by the typing at four-digit resolution. The number of typed donors differed by locus: about 620-640 for A, B, C, DRB1 and DQB1; roughly 510 for DQA1; approximately 600 for DPA1; and around 490 for DPB1. Roughly five DR-DQ haplotypes were handled as single units for association and clustering because linkage in the cohort was strong. Among a few hundred genotyped donors of the cohort, an average of approximately 250,000 unique TCR beta nucleotide sequences were sequenced per donor, roughly a sixth of them non-productive. The study at large found these results: A later analysis found that TCR association rates varied across HLA loci, with DRB1 alleles showing the most associated TCRs and HLA-C alleles the fewest. A further reported finding was that TCR beta sequences accurately predicted the HLA-A and HLA-B alleles for most subjects in the first cohort. A cluster of highly shared sequence variants was judged likely to represent a technical artifact of the sequencing pipeline. Strong co-occurrence of HLA alleles, especially DR and DQ, made assigning TCR associations to individual alleles difficult. A few of the identified cytomegalovirus-associated TCR beta chains were confirmed in vitro to be specific for cytomegalovirus antigens. The cohort was sequenced for TCR beta chains only, and without alpha or paired-chain data the features that could be detected were limited. An association between a missense DCLRE1C variant and V-gene and J-gene trimming of TCR beta chains was found in a later genetic analysis and replicated in an independent cohort. CMV serostatus was the only immune exposure information available for the cohort. According to a later analysis, parvovirus B19, influenza, CMV and Epstein-Barr virus appeared linked to several top co-occurrence clusters. In the study, around 150 TCR beta chains were listed as associated with cytomegalovirus. A later analysis found that HLA-associated TCR beta chains were more clonally expanded and had lower generation probabilities than equally common non-associated chains. Broadly in line with IMGT annotations, most TCR beta V segments showed up in productive rearrangements about 87% or about 30% of the time in an earlier analysis of approximately 600 of the donors. It was suggested by the authors that the approach could potentially be generalized to other disease states and immunological phenotypes. The presence/absence analyses assumed that sequencing depth was roughly uniform across donors, and that assumption may not be true. A later analysis associated around 16,000 TCR beta sequences with specific HLA alleles at a false discovery rate of 0.05. Linkage disequilibrium might explain the correlated functional status among segregating V segments, but an unknown experimental factor could not be excluded. Cytomegalovirus status was reported to be diagnosed by the classifier with high specificity and sensitivity in both the original and validation cohorts. Most CMV-associated TCR beta chains appeared to be HLA-restricted in a later analysis, and the HLA associations seemed to be driven largely by CMV exposure. While some public TCRs were present in many individuals, most TCR sequences turned up only very rarely across donors. Because counts were too low, roughly 16 rarely observed V segments, including chromosome 9 orphons, were excluded from the earlier analysis of around 590 of the donors. HLA typing was unavailable for some donors at each locus, so association tests used only the typed subset. In a later genetic analysis, fewer N-insertions in productive TCRs were reported among donors in an Asian-associated ancestry cluster than the roughly 700-donor mean. Some IMGT-functional V segments, including TRBV6-2 and TRBV6-3, could not be distinguished by the 87-base-pair reads and were therefore excluded.

The cohort comprised approximately 700 healthy bone marrow donors. All cohort members were sampled while nominally healthy, although unrecorded immune exposures were likely present. The donor was CMV seronegative and was included in the group of about 350 seronegative cohort members. Each donor provided a peripheral blood sample, and peripheral blood mononuclear cells were used for TCR beta sequencing. The Qiagen DNeasy Blood Extraction Kit was used to extract genomic DNA from the blood cell samples. Preparation of the library involved the immunoSEQ multiplex PCR assay. A mixture of 60 forward primers for TCR Vbeta segments and 13 reverse primers for TCR Jbeta segments was used in the multiplex PCR. A multiplex PCR assay on genomic DNA amplified the CDR3 region of rearranged TCR beta genes. The Illumina HiSeq System was used to sequence the amplified TCR beta libraries as 87-base-pair reads. The original methods were these. A later analysis tallied 75 million to 85 million unique TCR beta chains across the 660 or so repertoires, and about 10 million of those chains were shared by two or more donors. A nearest-neighbor algorithm error-corrected the raw reads and collapsed the reads into unique sequences, merging closely related sequences to remove PCR and sequencing errors. To assign V, D and J gene segments, CDR3 sequences were aligned to IMGT reference sequences. For a sequence to be retained, a match of at least six nucleotides was required to both a V gene segment and a J gene segment. Rearrangements were classified as productive when the CDR3 lacked stop codons and remained in frame with V and J, and all other rearrangements were classified as non-productive. CDR3 was defined according to IMGT convention as the region running from the second conserved V-encoded cysteine to the conserved J-encoded phenylalanine. The earlier analysis of some 550 of the donors excluded any sequence lacking an unambiguous match to a single V gene segment. An earlier analysis of fewer than 650 of the donors classified V segments as functional when productive rearrangements were above 56.7% and as segregating when the standard deviation between donors was above 5%. A statistical classification framework was developed to diagnose cytomegalovirus status using the catalog of TCR beta chain sequences. In a later analysis, TCR nucleotide sequences were compared against IMGT/GENE-DB human TR gene sequences so that V and J genes could be assigned. A later analysis assigned CDR3 sequences and most-parsimonious VDJ recombination scenarios with the TCRdist pipeline. In a later analysis, each TCR beta chain was defined by its CDR3 amino acid sequence together with its V-gene family, and reads lacking a unique V-gene family were excluded. To address suspected cross-contamination and a sequencing artifact, a later analysis removed a few hundred highly shared, low-generation-probability nucleotide sequences. For each public chain, a later analysis derived a clonal expansion index from normalized ranks of inferred template counts within each repertoire. Generation probabilities in a later analysis came from a VDJ recombination model fitted to out-of-frame rearrangements, and those results were checked against IGoR. In a later analysis, TCR-TCR, TCR-HLA and TCR-CMV co-occurrence was scored with hypergeometric tests, and a repertoire-size bias correction was applied to TCR pairs. To estimate false discovery rates, a later analysis permuted the HLA or CMV assignments 20 times. In a later analysis, co-occurring TCRs were grouped using DBSCAN, with TCRdist sequence similarity added in when clustering inside HLA-allele-positive subsets. For co-occurrence clustering, repertoires with fewer than 30,000 or more than 120,000 public chains were excluded, along with roughly 5 repertoires with anomalous nucleotide sharing. The source is immuneACCESS, and TCRdb retained only in-frame sequences with V and J called. Part of the clones is not carried over; for the studies checked, unresolved V genes explain less than half of this, and the remainder is unexplained. V and J calls and clone size are those listed in that table; D and trimming were worked out from the DNA. A total of some 150,000 clones appear in this sample, around 80% of them only once. Together, the top ten hold about 1.4% of the sample.

Note on this clone: Its antigen is unknown. No much larger clone exists at a distance of one base, and base qualities are not known.

The CDR3 has 14 amino acids, counting the end cysteine and phenylalanine. Here the CDR3 DNA is all that survives: 42 bases in frame from base 1. The germline V gene (reference sequence) supplies CDR1 LNHDA and CDR2 SQIVND. Trimming takes 4 bases from V and 5 bases from J, and the germline ends sit 12 bases apart. This TCR was recovered from a woman aged 18-29 years in good health and CMV-seronegative. The sample was PBMCs. This receptor chain uses TRBV19 and TRBJ1-5, with TRBD1 as a weak D call on 5 bases. In nucleotide form, the sequence is TGTGCCAGTAGTAAAGGGGCCGGTTATCAGCCCCAGCATTTT. Its protein product is CASSKGAGYQPQHF.